This T cell receptor beta chain originates from a study of blood T cell repertoires in COVID-19. V lost 5 bases, J lost 2 bases, and 5 bases stayed unmatched. The CDR3 contains 14 residues. Per the germline V gene, CDR1 is SGHTA and CDR2 is FQGNSA. Some clones are missing from TCRdb's copy, which holds only in-frame ones; the method was immunoSEQ multiplex PCR. The sample records approximately 200,000 clones, around 83% being singletons. Sequencing was performed on peripheral blood. The clonotype comes from a woman in her forties or fifties with acute or convalescent COVID-19. The chain employs TRBV7-2 and TRBJ1-2; 7 nucleotides match TRBD1. The DNA for the CDR3 is TGTGCCAGCAGCACCCGGGACAGAAACTATGGCTACACCTTC. Translating it yields CASSTRDRNYGYTF.